Below, 6 T cell receptor beta chains from the same sample are listed, as sequenced in a study of sequential checkpoint blockade in melanoma. Libraries were prepared by immunoSEQ multiplex PCR; TCRdb keeps only in-frame clonotypes and omits some of them. The sample shows a few thousand clones, more than 20% of them seen only once. Treatment in this sample: randomized to nivolumab then ipilimumab (arm A) or the reverse (arm B). This material consisted of tumor tissue (inferred from file names), taken from a patient given nivolumab and ipilimumab in sequence. Every receptor here comes from a human donor with melanoma.

This clone is labeled as medium-sized. The chain carries TRBV9 and TRBJ2-3; a weak D match, TRBD2 (6 bases). This CDR3 has 15 amino acids. In germline, CDR1 is SGDLS, CDR2 YYNGEE. Trimming stripped 3 bases from V and 0 bases from J, with 11 bases between. The CDR3 nucleotides read TGTGCCAGCAGCGACGGGGGAACTAGCACAGATACGCAGTATTTT. Protein: CASSDGGTSTDTQYF. The whole variable domain, filled in from reference TRBV9 and TRBJ2-3, reads DSGVTQTPKHLITATGQRVTLRCSPRSGDLSVYWYQQSLDQGLQFLIQYYNGEERAKGNILERFSAQQFPDLHSELNLSSLELGDSALYFCASSDGGTSTDTQYFGPGTRLTVL.

This clone was counted a few times. The V and J genes are TRBV6-8 and TRBJ2-7; no definite D call. The germline V and J ends were trimmed by 2 bases and 2 bases, with 22 bases remaining between them. Germline CDR1 and CDR2: MNHGY and SAAAGT. This CDR3 region has 18 residues. Here the CDR3 reads CASSYSLSRVESPYEQYF. The CDR3 region has the DNA TGTGCCAGCAGTTACAGCCTCAGTAGGGTTGAATCCCCCTACGAGCAGTACTTC.

Many counts were recorded for this clone. The V and J genes are TRBV11-3 and TRBJ2-5; a weak D match, TRBD1 (6 bases). Per the germline V gene, CDR1 is SGHNT and CDR2 is YENEEA. Trimming took off 4 bases at V and 2 bases at J, with 14 bases between the two ends. The CDR3 loop spans 15 amino acids. CDR3 nucleotide sequence: TGTGCCAGCAGCTCGAACCCAGGGGCTCAAGAGACCCAGTACTTC. This translates into CASSSNPGAQETQYF.

The sample holds a few counts of this clone. The same CDR3 also results from other DNA sequences found in this sample. The chain couples TRBV25-1 to TRBJ2-7; no reliable D call. The CDR3 consists of 14 residues. CDR1 and CDR2 (germline): MGHDK, SYGVNS. Trimming stripped 1 base from V and 4 bases from J, with 11 bases between. CDR3 bases: TGTGCCAGCAGTGAATCTGGTCCTCAGTACGAGCAGTACTTC. As protein: CASSESGPQYEQYF.

The V and J genes are TRBV15 and TRBJ1-1; D not certain. The CDR3 covers 14 residues. The V end was cut by 1 base, the J end by 4 bases, with 10 bases between. Per the germline V gene, CDR1 is LNHNV and CDR2 is YYDKDF (reference sequence). CDR3 coding DNA: TGTGCCACCAGCAGAGCCGGAGGATCCACTGAAGCTTTCTTT. Protein product: CATSRAGGSTEAFF.

The chain employs TRBV6-8 and TRBJ1-4, with TRBD1 identical over 10 bases. The CDR3 loop spans 14 amino acids. Germline loops: CDR1 MNHGY, CDR2 SAAAGT. Trimming cost V 5 bases and J 6 bases; bases outside gene matches: 3. For the CDR3, the DNA is TGTGCCAGCAGTGGAGACAGGGGGCATGAAAAACTGTTTTTT. Protein: CASSGDRGHEKLFF.